The next 10 T cell receptor beta chains were all read from a single sample in a study of blood T cell repertoires in COVID-19. Assay: immunoSEQ multiplex PCR; the TCRdb copy retains only in-frame clones and omits some. This sample has about 370,000 clones, with approximately 92% found just once. The sequencing input was PBMCs or T cells enriched from blood (not recorded which). Receptors originate from a man aged 18 to 30 who had recovered from COVID-19.

This clone showed up just once. This same CDR3 is encoded by further DNA sequences in the sample. This chain connects TRBV29-1 to TRBJ1-1; perhaps TRBD1 as D (6 bases). In germline, CDR1 is SQVTM, CDR2 ANQGSEA. CDR3 length equals 12 residues. Trimming removed 6 bases at V and 2 bases at J, with 10 bases between. The CDR3 loop is CSVRGGNTEAFF. The CDR3 nucleotides are TGCAGCGTGAGAGGGGGTAACACTGAAGCTTTCTTT.

V gene TRBV21-1 combines with J gene TRBJ1-1; the D call of TRBD1 is as the table states it, not checked on the DNA. TRBV21-1 has pseudogene status. CDR3 length: 18 amino acids. CDR3 nucleotides: TGTGCCAGCAGCAAACTACCCCTGCCGACAGGGAGAAACACTGAAGCTTTCTTT. This encodes CASSKLPLPTGRNTEAFF.

The chain uses TRBV6-5 and TRBJ2-7, with 7 bases identical to TRBD2. This CDR3 contains 15 residues. V trimming: 6 bases; J trimming: 0 bases; junction bases outside the gene matches: 8. The germline V gene encodes CDR1 MNHEY and CDR2 SVGAGI. CDR3 amino acids: CASRASSGVSYEQYF. The DNA for the CDR3 is TGTGCCAGCAGGGCGTCTAGCGGTGTCTCCTACGAGCAGTACTTC.

This clone was seen a handful of times. This sequence joins TRBV7-2 and TRBJ2-3; D not resolved. Germline V gene data show CDR1 as SGHTA and CDR2 as FQGNSA. V shed 1 base and J shed 6 bases, with 11 bases lying between them. This CDR3 has 14 amino acids. The CDR3 DNA follows: TGTGCCAGCAGCTTAGTGGTGGTCGGGGATACGCAGTATTTT. Translation: CASSLVVVGDTQYF. The full variable domain, with the rest looked up from reference TRBV7-2 and TRBJ2-3, is GAGVSQSPSNKVTEKGKDVELRCDPISGHTALYWYRQSLGQGLEFLIYFQGNSAPDKSGLPSDRFSAERTGGSVSTLTIQRTQQEDSAVYLCASSLVVVGDTQYFGPGTRLTVL.

The V call is TRBV24-1, the J call TRBJ2-1; 7 bases fit TRBD2. The CDR3 is 16 amino acids. CDR1 and CDR2 from the germline V gene are KGHDR and SFDVKD. The V gene end was trimmed by 6 bases and the J gene end by 2 bases; junction bases not matched to a gene: 9. The CDR3 region is CATSLRGGRAYNEQFF. CDR3 sequence (DNA): TGTGCCACCAGTCTGAGAGGTGGGAGGGCCTACAATGAGCAGTTCTTC.

A note on this clone: Distinct nucleotide sequences in the sample also encode this CDR3. The chain is built from TRBV27 and TRBJ1-2, with TRBD1 as a possible D gene (6 bases). The V end lost 2 bases, the J end lost 0 bases, and 7 bases lay between the germline ends. The CDR3 consists of 14 residues. Germline-derived CDR1 and CDR2 are MNHEY and SMNVEV (reference sequence). The CDR3 sequence is CASSLGQPNYGYTF. In DNA, the CDR3 is TGTGCCAGCAGTTTAGGACAGCCTAACTATGGCTACACCTTC.

This chain joins TRBV5-4 and TRBJ1-6; 8 positions match TRBD1. CDR1 and CDR2 from the germline V gene are SGHNT and YYREEE (reference sequence). After removal of 4 bases from V and 10 bases from J, the junction contained 13 bases not matched to a gene. The CDR3 extends over 16 amino acids. The CDR3 protein is CASSQNADRDGSPLHF. In nucleotides, the CDR3 is TGTGCCAGCAGCCAAAACGCGGACAGGGATGGCTCACCCCTCCACTTT.

The chain is built from TRBV5-1 and TRBJ2-2, with a weak D call TRBD1 (6 bases). The CDR3 covers 20 residues. Trimming stripped 3 bases from V and 4 bases from J, with 28 bases between. From germline, CDR1 is SGHRS and CDR2 YFSETQ. The CDR3 bases are TGCGCCAGCAGCTCCGAATGGGGAAGGGGGACCATTTCGGGCACCGGGGAGCTGTTTTTT. It yields the protein CASSSEWGRGTISGTGELFF.

The chain employs TRBV28 and TRBJ1-5, with 9 bases fitting TRBD1. Germline V gene data show CDR1 as MDHEN and CDR2 as SYDVKM. The CDR3 covers 17 residues. The junction had 15 bases not matched to a gene; V was cut back by 7 bases and J by 5 bases. The CDR3 coding sequence is TGTGCCAGCACCTTACCCCTCCGGGACAGGGTCTATCAGCCCCAGCATTTT. Its protein product is CASTLPLRDRVYQPQHF.

The chain has TRBV14 and TRBJ1-2, with D uncertain. V was pared by 4 bases and J by 5 bases, with 20 bases between. CDR1 SGHDN and CDR2 FVKESK come from the germline V gene. The CDR3 totals 16 residues. CDR3 in DNA: TGTGCCAGCAGCCCTGGGAAGGGAGTAGTTGGGTATGGCTACACCTTC. Its protein product is CASSPGKGVVGYGYTF.